Listed below are T cell receptor beta chains from one sample, sequenced in a study of T-cell reconstitution after alpha-beta-depleted transplantation in children. A single record per CDR3 protein comes from TCRdb applying MiXCR to the PCR reads. The table includes some 290,000 distinct CDR3 sequences, 9.5% to 10% detected once. Sequencing was performed on PBMCs from the stem cell graft donor, taken from the stem cell graft. These TCRs come from a human donor who donated a stem cell graft to a child with SCID. The CDR3 runs from the conserved cysteine through the conserved F or W. The D gene is left open where the match is weak. The size entry is marked missing in some rows and otherwise reads once, few, many or a size class.

TRBJ2-2	TRBD2	-	TRBV19	TGTGCCAGTAGTAAGGGACTAGCGGGGGCCGGGGAGCTGTTTTTT	CASSKGLAGAGELFF
TRBJ1-1	-	many	TRBV7-8	TGTGCCAGCAGCCGAGCTAACACTGAAGCTTTCTTT	CASSRANTEAFF
TRBJ2-7	-	many	TRBV2	TGTGCCAGCAGTGGGGTGGGCTCCTACGAGCAGTACTTC	CASSGVGSYEQYF
TRBJ1-2	-	-	TRBV10-3	TGTGCCACTACAGGGAGTGCCTATAGCGGCTACACCTTC	CATTGSAYSGYTF
TRBJ1-4	TRBD1	-	TRBV28	TGTGCCAGCAGTTCAGGGGGTTCCACTAATGAAAAACTGTTTTTT	CASSSGGSTNEKLFF
TRBJ2-3	-	few	TRBV11-2	TGTGCCAGCAGCCTGGGCCCGAAGGGCACAGATACGCAGTATTTT	CASSLGPKGTDTQYF
TRBJ2-5	-	-	TRBV7-6	TGTGCCAGCAGCTTAGGGACCGTAGATCAGACCCAGTACTTC	CASSLGTVDQTQYF
TRBJ2-3	TRBD2	many	TRBV28	TGTGCCAGCAGCGCTGGCAGCGGGGGTTACACAGATACGCAGTATTTT	CASSAGSGGYTDTQYF
TRBJ2-5	-	many	TRBV10-3	TGTGCCATCAGTGTAAGGGTCGCAGAGACCCAGTACTTC	CAISVRVAETQYF
TRBJ2-7	-	-	TRBV15	TGTGCCACCAGCAGAGATCGGGGCAGCTCCTACGAGCAGTACTTC	CATSRDRGSSYEQYF
TRBJ2-5	TRBD1	few	TRBV4-1	TGCGCCAGCAGCCAAGAAGGGGACAGCTCCCAGGAGACCCAGTACTTC	CASSQEGDSSQETQYF
TRBJ2-3	TRBD2	many	TRBV12-3/TRBV12-4	TGTGCCAGCAGTGGATCACTAGCGGGGGGTACAGATACGCAGTATTTT	CASSGSLAGGTDTQYF
TRBJ1-1	-	-	TRBV5-1	TGCGCCAGCAGCTTGATTAATCCCGAGGGGACTGAAGCTTTCTTT	CASSLINPEGTEAFF
TRBJ2-7	-	few	TRBV7-9	TGTGCCAGCAGCGACAGGAAAATAGGGGAGCAGTACTTC	CASSDRKIGEQYF
TRBJ1-2	TRBD1	few	TRBV7-9	TGTGCCAGCACCGGACAGGGACCAGCTTGGGGCTACACCTTC	CASTGQGPAWGYTF
TRBJ2-1	TRBD2	few	TRBV5-1	TGCGCCAGCAGGCTAGCGGGGGGGCCGTACAATGAGCAGTTCTTC	CASRLAGGPYNEQFF
TRBJ2-7	TRBD1	-	TRBV5-1	TGCGCCAGCAGCGAGACAGGGGGCGAGCAGTACTTC	CASSETGGEQYF
TRBJ2-7	-	many	TRBV2	TGTGCCAGCAGTGAAACAGGAAGCTACGAGCAGTACTTC	CASSETGSYEQYF
TRBJ2-2	-	-	TRBV5-1	TGCGCCAGCAGCCCCCCCTCGCCTAGAACCGGGGAGCTGTTTTTT	CASSPPSPRTGELFF
TRBJ1-1	TRBD1	few	TRBV5-6	TGTGCCAGCAGCTTGGTACCAGGGGGAAGCACTGAAGCTTTCTTT	CASSLVPGGSTEAFF
TRBJ2-1	TRBD2	-	TRBV5-1	TGCGCCAGCAGCCTGGGAGGTAGCGGGGGCTGGAATGAGCAGTTCTTC	CASSLGGSGGWNEQFF
TRBJ2-6	-	few	TRBV5-1	TGCGCCAGCAGTTTGGACGGGTCCTCTGGGGCCAACGTCCTGACTTTC	CASSLDGSSGANVLTF
TRBJ2-6	TRBD1	few	TRBV27	TGTGCCAGCGGAGGGACAGGGCCAAGCTCTGGGGCCAACGTCCTGACTTTC	CASGGTGPSSGANVLTF
TRBJ2-1	-	many	TRBV5-6	TGTGCCAGCAGCTTGGCGGTTGGGGGTCCCAATGAGCAGTTCTTC	CASSLAVGGPNEQFF
TRBJ1-1	-	-	TRBV29-1	TGCAGCGTTGAAGGTTGGGGAACTGAAGCTTTCTTT	CSVEGWGTEAFF
TRBJ2-5	-	-	TRBV4-1	TGCGCCAGCAGGCTTCTGTTGGGGGAAGGCGAGACCCAGTACTTC	CASRLLLGEGETQYF
TRBJ1-5	-	-	TRBV20-1	TGCAGTGCTACACCCCCGGGACAAAATCAGCCCCAGCATTTT	CSATPPGQNQPQHF
TRBJ1-1	-	few	TRBV10-3	TGTGCCATCAGGGACGAGTCGACCGCCCTTGATCTACTCACTGAAGCTTTCTTT	CAIRDESTALDLLTEAFF
TRBJ2-3	-	once	TRBV11-2	TGTGCCAGCAGTAGATGGTTTGGTACGCAGTATTTT	CASSRWFGTQYF
TRBJ2-2	TRBD2	-	TRBV12-3/TRBV12-4	TGTGCCAGCAGCGCTGGACTAGCGGGGGTCACCGGGGAGCTGTTTTTT	CASSAGLAGVTGELFF
TRBJ1-6	-	many	TRBV21-1	TGTGCCAGCAGCAAAGGGGGACTACATTATAATTCACCCCTCCACTTT	CASSKGGLHYNSPLHF
TRBJ2-2	TRBD1	few	TRBV20-1	TGCAGTGCACCAGGGGGCAGGAACACCGGGGAGCTGTTTTTT	CSAPGGRNTGELFF
TRBJ1-1	-	-	TRBV7-9	TGTGCCAGCAGCTTAGAGGGGGTGAACACTGAAGCTTTCTTT	CASSLEGVNTEAFF
TRBJ2-7	TRBD1	few	TRBV20-1	TGCAGTGCGAGGGACAGGGGCTACGAGCAGTACTTC	CSARDRGYEQYF
TRBJ2-1	TRBD2	few	TRBV20-1	TGCAGTGCTCAGGTCCTAAGCGGGGACTTCTACAATGAGCAGTTCTTC	CSAQVLSGDFYNEQFF
TRBJ2-1	TRBD2	few	TRBV5-1	TGCGCCAGCAGCCTTATAGCGGGGGGGCCGGGGAATGAGCAGTTCTTC	CASSLIAGGPGNEQFF
TRBJ2-5	-	-	TRBV10-3	TGTGCCATCAGTGAGCCTCATGGTGGCCAAGAGACCCAGTACTTC	CAISEPHGGQETQYF
TRBJ2-5	-	few	TRBV10-3	TGTGCCATCATGGGCAGGTTGGAGGAGACCCAGTACTTC	CAIMGRLEETQYF
TRBJ2-2	TRBD1	few	TRBV5-4	TGTGCCAGCAGCCCCGGGACAGGGGGCCAGGAGGAGCTGTTTTTT	CASSPGTGGQEELFF
TRBJ2-3	-	few	TRBV5-1	TGCGCCAGCAGCTTAAACACAGGAGCCACAGATACGCAGTATTTT	CASSLNTGATDTQYF
TRBJ2-3	TRBD1	many	TRBV7-9	TGTGCCAGCAGCTTAGAGGGGGACAGGGATACAGATACGCAGTATTTT	CASSLEGDRDTDTQYF
TRBJ2-7	-	-	TRBV20-1	TGCAGTGCTAGCGACTTCAAGGGCTCCAAATACGAGCAGTACTTC	CSASDFKGSKYEQYF
TRBJ2-7	TRBD1	many	TRBV5-6	TGTGCCAGCAGCTTGGTTGACAGGGGGCGCTACGAGCAGTACTTC	CASSLVDRGRYEQYF
TRBJ1-2	-	-	TRBV3-1	TGTGCCAGCAGCCAAGTGACCTTAGGAGGCTACACCTTC	CASSQVTLGGYTF
TRBJ2-2	-	-	TRBV7-9	TGTGCCAGCAGCCTTACAAGGGCGGGTGCGAACACCGGGGAGCTGTTTTTT	CASSLTRAGANTGELFF
TRBJ2-2	-	-	TRBV20-1	TGCAGTGCTAGAGATCGGCTCAACACCGGGGAGCTGTTTTTT	CSARDRLNTGELFF
TRBJ2-5	-	-	TRBV4-1	TGCGCCAGCAGCCAAGAATCGTCGGGGGCCATCGTTTCAGAGACCCAGTACTTC	CASSQESSGAIVSETQYF
TRBJ2-3	-	many	TRBV7-2	TGTGCCAGCAGGTCAGCGGTAACAGCCAAATGGGATACGCAGTATTTT	CASRSAVTAKWDTQYF
TRBJ2-3	TRBD2	many	TRBV7-9	TGTGCCAGCAGCCCACTAGCGGGGGGGCCATCTACGCAGTATTTT	CASSPLAGGPSTQYF
TRBJ1-4	TRBD1	few	TRBV4-1	TGCGCCAGCAGCCAAGTGGATACCGGGACAGGGGGCGGGGATAGTGAAAAACTGTTTTTT	CASSQVDTGTGGGDSEKLFF
TRBJ2-1	-	few	TRBV7-3	TGTGCCAGCAGTTTAGGCAAGGGGGAGCAGTTCTTC	CASSLGKGEQFF
TRBJ2-5	-	few	TRBV10-3	TGTGCCATCACCAGCGGTCAAGAGACCCAGTACTTC	CAITSGQETQYF
TRBJ2-5	TRBD2	-	TRBV3-1	TGTGCCAGCAGCCATCGGACTAGCGGCGACCAAGAGACCCAGTACTTC	CASSHRTSGDQETQYF
TRBJ1-1	-	-	TRBV7-9	TGTGCCAGCAGCTTCGGGCAGGACACTGAAGCTTTCTTT	CASSFGQDTEAFF
TRBJ2-7	TRBD1	few	TRBV5-1	TGCGCCAGCAGCTTGGCACAGGGGGAGCAGTACTTC	CASSLAQGEQYF
TRBJ1-6	-	many	TRBV7-8	TGTGCCAGCAGCTTAGAGTCGGATTCACCCCTCCACTTT	CASSLESDSPLHF
TRBJ2-3	-	-	TRBV24-1	TGTGCCACCAGTGAACTCCGGGACGTTCAGAGCACAGATACGCAGTATTTT	CATSELRDVQSTDTQYF
TRBJ1-1	-	few	TRBV5-1	TGCGCCAGCAGCCGAGGGACTGGGACGGGAGCGAACACTGAAGCTTTCTTT	CASSRGTGTGANTEAFF